A single sample is the source of the 19 T cell receptor beta chains below, sequenced in a study of brain T cells in children with intractable seizures. This table comes from immunoSEQ multiplex PCR, and its TCRdb copy is limited to in-frame clones, with some not included. Of tens of thousands of clones listed, 90% to 95% are singletons. The specimen was peripheral blood, collected at surgery. The origin of the receptors is a girl aged 2 to 10 with Rasmussen encephalitis and intractable seizures.

This sequence joins TRBV6-5 and TRBJ1-3; D is unclear. The V and J ends lost 7 bases and 0 bases respectively, with 13 bases between them. CDR1 is MNHEY, CDR2 SVGAGI, per germline. This CDR3 has 15 amino acids. The CDR3 sequence is CASKDTTFSGNTIYF. The CDR3 DNA reads as TGTGCCAGCAAAGACACGACTTTCTCTGGAAACACCATATATTTT.

The chain couples TRBV6-6 to TRBJ2-3; D call uncertain. Between the trimmed V and J ends, which lost 6 bases and 3 bases, there was a span of 13 bases. The germline gives CDR1 MNHNY, CDR2 SVGAGI (reference sequence). There are 14 residues in the CDR3. The CDR3 loop reads CASSLDTVTDTQYF. Written as DNA, the CDR3 is TGTGCCAGCAGCCTCGACACGGTTACAGATACGCAGTATTTT.

The rearrangement joins TRBV6-5 to TRBJ1-3, with TRBD1 as a possible D gene (6 bases). Germline V gene lookup returns CDR1 MNHEY and CDR2 SVGAGI. The CDR3 contains 15 residues. Trimming took off 6 bases at V and 2 bases at J, with 14 bases between the two ends. Here the CDR3 reads CASSRRGSTGNTIYF. The CDR3 DNA reads TGTGCCAGCAGCCGAAGGGGGTCGACTGGAAACACCATATATTTT.

V is TRBV7-3 and J is TRBJ2-7; D may be TRBD2 (5 bases). From germline, CDR1 is SGHTA and CDR2 FQGTGA. V lost 11 bases and J lost 9, with 17 bases in between. This CDR3 comprises 11 residues. CDR3 in amino acids: CAAMSGSAQYF. Here the CDR3 DNA reads TGTGCCGCCATGAGCGGATCTGCGCAGTACTTC.

The genes are TRBV18 and TRBJ2-5; D remains unclear. Per germline, CDR1 KGHSH and CDR2 LQKENI. The CDR3 contains 14 residues. Trimming removed 2 bases from V and 3 bases from J, with 10 bases in between. CDR3 sequence (DNA): TGTGCCAGCTCACCAAGACTCCAGGAAGAGACCCAGTACTTC. It translates to CASSPRLQEETQYF.

CDR3 DNA sequence: TGCAGCGGACAGTGGAACACTGAAGCTTTCTTT. It yields the protein CSGQWNTEAFF. V and J are TRBV29-1 and TRBJ1-1; maybe TRBD1 (5 bases). The CDR3 spans 11 residues. The V gene's germline CDR1 is SQVTM and CDR2 ANQGSEA. V lost 7 bases, J lost 1 base, and 7 bases lay in between. Drawing the rest from reference TRBV29-1 and TRBJ1-1, the complete variable domain is SAVISQKPSRDICQRGTSLTIQCQVDSQVTMMFWYRQQPGQSLTLIATANQGSEATYESGFVIDKFPISRPNLTFSTLTVSNMSPEDSSIYLCSGQWNTEAFFGQGTRLTVV.

V gene TRBV28 combines with J gene TRBJ1-2; possible D gene TRBD1, 5 bases. The length of the CDR3 is 16 residues. The germline V and J ends were trimmed by 6 bases and 0 bases, with 17 bases remaining between them. Germline V gene sequence: CDR1 MDHEN, CDR2 SYDVKM. In nucleotides, the CDR3 is TGTGCCAGCAGCCCCTGGGGCAGTTCTCCTAACTATGGCTACACCTTC. As protein: CASSPWGSSPNYGYTF.

V gene TRBV5-1 combines with J gene TRBJ2-7; either TRBD1 or TRBD2 may supply D (5 bases each). Trimming took off 5 bases at V and 2 bases at J, with 14 bases between the two ends. This CDR3 contains 14 residues. Germline CDR1 is SGHRS and CDR2 is YFSETQ. The CDR3 DNA sequence: TGCGCCAGCAGTAGGGACGGATCTACCTACGAGCAGTACTTC. Its translation: CASSRDGSTYEQYF. Looking up the rest from reference TRBV5-1 and TRBJ2-7 gives the full variable domain: KAGVTQTPRYLIKTRGQQVTLSCSPISGHRSVSWYQQTPGQGLQFLFEYFSETQRNKGNFPGRFSGRQFSNSRSEMNVSTLELGDSALYLCASSRDGSTYEQYFGPGTRLTVT.

The CDR3 sequence is CASSRIGADTQYF. CDR3 DNA sequence: TGTGCCAGCAGCCGCATAGGTGCAGATACGCAGTATTTT. V usage is TRBV7-9 and J usage is TRBJ2-3; D gene unclear. CDR3 length equals 13 residues. With 5 bases removed from V and 4 bases from J, the gap between germline ends came to 10 bases. The V gene's germline CDR1 is SEHNR and CDR2 FQNEAQ (reference sequence).

In regard to this clone: Germline and junction disagree at one end, which may indicate a read error. The CDR3 protein is CASSLGYFGNF. Here the CDR3 DNA reads TGTGCCAGCAGTCTAGGTTACTTCGGGAACTTC. The chain has TRBV2 and TRBJ2-5; D possibly corresponds to TRBD2 (5 bases). The CDR3 has 11 residues. Germline V gene lookup returns CDR1 SNHLY and CDR2 FYNNEI.

The sample holds a few counts of this clone. The chain couples TRBV19 to TRBJ2-7; 9 bases agree with TRBD1. Germline CDR1 and CDR2: LNHDA and SQIVND (reference sequence). The length of the CDR3 is 16 residues. Trimming took 10 bases from V and 6 from J; bases not matched to a gene: 19. As DNA, the CDR3 is TGTGCCACCACCCTCCCCCTCGGGACAGGGATGCTCGAGCAGTACTTC. Translating it yields CATTLPLGTGMLEQYF.

This sequence joins TRBV11-3 and TRBJ1-5; no clear D gene. With 6 bases removed from V and 0 bases from J, the gap between germline ends came to 6 bases. CDR1 SGHNT and CDR2 YENEEA come from the germline V gene. The CDR3 length is 13 residues. The CDR3 sequence: CASSEYSNQPQHF. CDR3 coding DNA: TGTGCCAGCAGTGAATATAGCAATCAGCCCCAGCATTTT.

This clone was seen only a few times. The gene calls are TRBV30 and TRBJ1-5; D might be TRBD1 (6 bases). Germline CDR1 reads GTSNPN; CDR2 reads SVGIG (reference sequence). The length of the CDR3 is 13 residues. Trimming took 7 bases from V and 3 from J, leaving 13 bases between them. The CDR3 loop is CASRGAVNQPQHF. The CDR3 coding sequence is TGTGCCTCGAGGGGGGCAGTCAATCAGCCCCAGCATTTT.

This clone appeared once. This sequence joins TRBV15 and TRBJ1-1, with unresolved D. The CDR3 has 16 amino acids. V was cut by 0 bases and J by 2 bases, with 13 bases left in between. Germline V gives CDR1 LNHNV, CDR2 YYDKDF (reference sequence). CDR3 in amino acids: CATSRDPGRKNTEAFF. CDR3 in DNA: TGTGCCACCAGCAGAGATCCAGGACGGAAAAACACTGAAGCTTTCTTT.

This clone appeared a single time. The rearrangement uses TRBV2 and TRBJ2-1, with TRBD2 matching over 7 bases. Losses at the gene ends were 6 bases for V and 5 bases for J; bases not matched to a gene: 7. The CDR3 length is 14 residues. Germline assignment: CDR1 SNHLY and CDR2 FYNNEI. The CDR3 nucleotides are TGTGCCAGCAGACTATTACTAGCGCACAATGAGCAGTTCTTC. The encoded protein is CASRLLLAHNEQFF.

J is TRBJ2-5 and V is TRBV21-1; the table names TRBD1, a call not compared with the DNA. TRBV21-1 is noted as a pseudogene. This CDR3 is 15 amino acids long. The CDR3 spells CASSLPGQGKETQYF. The CDR3 DNA follows: TGTGCCAGCAGCCTACCGGGACAGGGTAAAGAGACCCAGTACTTC.

V gene TRBV6-2 or TRBV6-3 combines with J gene TRBJ2-3, with 9 positions matching TRBD1. V lost 6 bases, J lost 5 bases, and 9 bases stayed unmatched. This CDR3 is built from 15 residues. In germline, CDR1 is MNHEY, CDR2 SVGEGT. The CDR3 loop reads CASSPYRGHRDTQYF. DNA for the CDR3: TGTGCCAGCAGCCCTTACAGGGGGCATAGAGATACGCAGTATTTT.

CDR3 residues: CASGEGNYGYTF. CDR3 bases: TGCGCCAGCGGAGAAGGAAACTATGGCTACACCTTC. The chain joins TRBV5-1 to TRBJ1-2; no clear D gene. V lost 7 bases, J lost 2 bases, and 9 bases lay in between. CDR1 and CDR2 (germline): SGHRS, YFSETQ. The CDR3 spans 12 residues.

The chain is built from TRBV4-2 and TRBJ1-1; D is unclear. Germline-derived CDR1 and CDR2 are LGHNA and YNFKEQ. The CDR3 spans 14 residues. Deletions cut 5 bases from V and 1 base from J, with 11 bases between. CDR3 region: CASSFAGRNTEAFF. CDR3 bases: TGTGCCAGCAGCTTTGCGGGAAGGAACACTGAAGCTTTCTTT.